This T cell receptor beta chain was sequenced for a study of prognosis after radiotherapy for stage I lung cancer. Looked up from germline, CDR1 is SSHAT and CDR2 is FNYEAQ (reference sequence). CDR3 length: 14 residues. Points on this clonotype: The junction departs from the called germline gene at one end, perhaps through a read error.

Multiplex PCR, run in two rounds, amplified TCR beta CDR3 from genomic DNA. Used in first-round PCR were primers specific to each TRBV and TRBJ gene. TCRdb re-called the multiplex PCR reads through MiXCR, storing one row per CDR3 protein. The top ten hold about 32% of the sample, which has about 27,000 distinct CDR3 sequences, around 32% seen once. This receptor was obtained from a donor aged 50 or older with non-small cell lung cancer. The specimen was PBMCs, collected before or after stereotactic body radiation therapy (not recorded which). This sequence joins TRBV7-7 and TRBJ2-1; D call uncertain. CDR3 loop: CASSLEVAIYEQFF. The CDR3 nucleotides read TGTGCTAGCAGCTTAGAAGTCGCTATCTATGAGCAGTTCTTC.